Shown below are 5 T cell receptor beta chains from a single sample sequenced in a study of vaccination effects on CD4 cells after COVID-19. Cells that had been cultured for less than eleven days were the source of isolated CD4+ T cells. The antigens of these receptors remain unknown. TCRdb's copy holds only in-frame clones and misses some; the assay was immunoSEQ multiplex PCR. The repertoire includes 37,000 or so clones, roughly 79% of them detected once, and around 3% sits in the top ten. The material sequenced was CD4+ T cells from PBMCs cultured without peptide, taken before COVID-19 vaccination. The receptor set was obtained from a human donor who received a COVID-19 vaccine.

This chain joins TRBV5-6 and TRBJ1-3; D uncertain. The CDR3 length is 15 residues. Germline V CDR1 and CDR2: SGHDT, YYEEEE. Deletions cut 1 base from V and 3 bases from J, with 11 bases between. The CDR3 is CASSLRPLGGNTIYF. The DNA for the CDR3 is TGTGCCAGCAGCTTGCGGCCGTTGGGTGGAAACACCATATATTTT.

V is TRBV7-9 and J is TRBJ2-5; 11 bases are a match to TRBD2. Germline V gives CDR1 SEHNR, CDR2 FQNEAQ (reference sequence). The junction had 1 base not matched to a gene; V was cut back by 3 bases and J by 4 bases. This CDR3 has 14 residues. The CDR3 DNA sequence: TGTGCCAGCAGCTTTACTAGCGGGGGAGAGACCCAGTACTTC. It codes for CASSFTSGGETQYF.

The CDR3 bases are TGTGCCAGCAGTGTGTCACCGAATAATTCACCCCTCCACTTT. Translated, it gives CASSVSPNNSPLHF. V is TRBV6-4 and J is TRBJ1-6, with D unresolved. Trimming removed 4 bases from V and 5 bases from J, with 9 bases in between. This CDR3 is built from 14 residues. Germline V gene sequence: CDR1 MRHNA, CDR2 SNTAGT.

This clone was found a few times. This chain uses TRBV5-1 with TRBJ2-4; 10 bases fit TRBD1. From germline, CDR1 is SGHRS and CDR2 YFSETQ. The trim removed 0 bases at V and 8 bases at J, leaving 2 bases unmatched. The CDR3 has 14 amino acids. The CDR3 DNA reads TGCGCCAGCAGCTTGGTGGGGACAGGGGACATTCAGTACTTC. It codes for CASSLVGTGDIQYF.

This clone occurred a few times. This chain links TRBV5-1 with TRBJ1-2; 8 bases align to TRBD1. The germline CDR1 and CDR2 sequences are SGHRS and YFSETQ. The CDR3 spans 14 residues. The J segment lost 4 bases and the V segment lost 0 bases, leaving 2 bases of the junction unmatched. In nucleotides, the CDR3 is TGCGCCAGCAGCTTGGGACAGGGGACCTATGGCTACACCTTC. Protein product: CASSLGQGTYGYTF.